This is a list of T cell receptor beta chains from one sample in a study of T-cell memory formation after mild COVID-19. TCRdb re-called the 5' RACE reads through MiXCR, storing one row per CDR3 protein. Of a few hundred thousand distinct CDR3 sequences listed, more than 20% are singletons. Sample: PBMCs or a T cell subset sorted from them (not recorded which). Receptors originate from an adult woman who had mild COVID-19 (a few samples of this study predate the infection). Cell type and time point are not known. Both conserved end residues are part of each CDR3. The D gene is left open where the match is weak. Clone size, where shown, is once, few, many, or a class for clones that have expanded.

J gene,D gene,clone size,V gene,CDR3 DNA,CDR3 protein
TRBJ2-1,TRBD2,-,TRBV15,TGTGCCACCAGCACCAGACTAGCGGGCGCCGGTGAGCAGTTCTTC,CATSTRLAGAGEQFF
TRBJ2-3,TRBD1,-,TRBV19,TGTGCCAGTTCATCCCGGGACAGGGATTATGATACGCAGTATTTT,CASSSRDRDYDTQYF
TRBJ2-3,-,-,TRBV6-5,TGTGCCAGCAGTTACGACTCCTGGAGGGCAGATACGCAGTATTTT,CASSYDSWRADTQYF
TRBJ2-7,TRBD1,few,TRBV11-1,TGTGCCAGCAGCCCAGACAGGGTCAACTACGAGCAGTACTTC,CASSPDRVNYEQYF
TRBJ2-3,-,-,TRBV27,TGTGCCAGCAGTCCTTTTTGGGGGCCAGATACGCAGTATTTT,CASSPFWGPDTQYF
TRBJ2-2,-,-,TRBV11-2,TGTGCCAGCAGCTACCCCGGGAGACTAGTAAACACCGGGGAGCTGTTTTTT,CASSYPGRLVNTGELFF
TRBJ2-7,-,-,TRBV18,TGTGCCAGCTCAAAGGACGCCGCGGACGAGCAGTACTTC,CASSKDAADEQYF
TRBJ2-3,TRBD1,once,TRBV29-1,TGCAGCGCCATTGGTGGGGACAGGGCCACAGATACGCAGTATTTT,CSAIGGDRATDTQYF
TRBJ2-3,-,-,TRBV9,TGTGCCAGCAGCGCGCGGGCGCGGCCTAGCACAGATACGCAGTATTTT,CASSARARPSTDTQYF
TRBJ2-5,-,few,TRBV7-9,TGTGCCAGCAGCTCACCGATTATTGGACCCGAGGAGACCCAGTACTTC,CASSSPIIGPEETQYF
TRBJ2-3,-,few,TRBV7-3,TGTGCCAGCAGCTTGGAGTCGCTGGGGGATACGCAGTATTTT,CASSLESLGDTQYF
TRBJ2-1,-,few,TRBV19,TGTGCCAGTAGTATTCCCCAGGGGAGCTCCTACAATGAGCAGTTCTTC,CASSIPQGSSYNEQFF
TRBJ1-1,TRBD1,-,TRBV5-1,TGCGCCAGCAGCGAACGACAGGGGGCGCGCACTGAAGCTTTCTTT,CASSERQGARTEAFF
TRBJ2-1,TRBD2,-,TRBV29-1,TGCAGCGTCGGGACTAGCGGGGCCGGATATGAGCAGTTCTTC,CSVGTSGAGYEQFF
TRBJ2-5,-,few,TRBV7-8,TGTGCCAGCAGCTTTTACGGGGGCGAGACCCAGTACTTC,CASSFYGGETQYF
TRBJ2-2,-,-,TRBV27,TGTGCCAGCATGTCCCGGGCCTCCGGGGAGCTGTTTTTT,CASMSRASGELFF
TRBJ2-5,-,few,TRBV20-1,TGCAGTGCTAGAGCGGGGGAATTAGGGGCGGGGTTCGAGACCCAGTACTTC,CSARAGELGAGFETQYF
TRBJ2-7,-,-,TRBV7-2,TGTGCCAGCAGCTTAGTACAGGTCTCGGGGGAGCAGTACTTC,CASSLVQVSGEQYF
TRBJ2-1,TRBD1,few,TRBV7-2,TGTGCCAGCAGTCGGGACAGGGATTCCTACAATGAGCAGTTCTTC,CASSRDRDSYNEQFF
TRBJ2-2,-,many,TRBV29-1,TGCAGCGTTTCCTCAACGAACACCGGGGAGCTGTTTTTT,CSVSSTNTGELFF
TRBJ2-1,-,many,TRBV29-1,TGCAGCGCCGGGGACTACAATGAGCAGTTCTTC,CSAGDYNEQFF
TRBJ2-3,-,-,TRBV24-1,TGTGCCACCAGTGATTCCAGGGCGGGGCAGACAGATACGCAGTATTTT,CATSDSRAGQTDTQYF
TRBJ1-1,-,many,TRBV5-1,TGCGCCAGCAGCTTGGGGTCGGGGACTGAAGCTTTCTTT,CASSLGSGTEAFF
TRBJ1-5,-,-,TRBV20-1,TGCAGTGCTAGCGAGGGAGGTCCGCGACAGCCCCAGCATTTT,CSASEGGPRQPQHF
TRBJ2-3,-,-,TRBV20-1,TGCAGTGCTAGTAGGCCTCCTCACACAGATACGCAGTATTTT,CSASRPPHTDTQYF
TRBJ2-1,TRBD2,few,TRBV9,TGTGCCAGCAGCGTAATCGGGACTAGCGGCAACCATGAGCAGTTCTTC,CASSVIGTSGNHEQFF
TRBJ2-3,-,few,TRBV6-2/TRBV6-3,TGTGCCAGCAGCAAAGGACTGACTAACACAGATACGCAGTATTTT,CASSKGLTNTDTQYF
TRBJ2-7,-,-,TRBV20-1,TGCAGTGCTAGACATAGCTCCTGGACGGATAAGTCCTACGAGCAGTACTTC,CSARHSSWTDKSYEQYF
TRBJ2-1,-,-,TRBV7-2,TGTGCCAGCAGCTCCTGGGACATACGGGTGGATGAGCAGTTCTTC,CASSSWDIRVDEQFF
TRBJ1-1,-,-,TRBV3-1,TGTGCCAGCAGCCACACGACGGGGGGAACTGAAGCTTTCTTT,CASSHTTGGTEAFF
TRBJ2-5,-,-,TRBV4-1,TGCGCCAGCAGCCAAGTCGGGGGGCCGGCCCAGTACTTC,CASSQVGGPAQYF
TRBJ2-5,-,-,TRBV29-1,TGCAGCGTTGGGGGTAGGGCAGCTCTCCCCCGGGAGACCCAGTACTTC,CSVGGRAALPRETQYF
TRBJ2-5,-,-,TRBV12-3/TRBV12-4,TGTGCCAGCAGCAACAGGCTTAAAGAGACCCAGTACTTC,CASSNRLKETQYF
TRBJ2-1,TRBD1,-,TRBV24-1,TGTGCCACCAGTGATTTGCGGACAGGGGTCAACAATGAGCAGTTCTTC,CATSDLRTGVNNEQFF
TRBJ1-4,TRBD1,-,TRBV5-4,TGTGCCAGCAGCTTGAAGGGGGCAGGGGTCGAAAAACTGTTTTTT,CASSLKGAGVEKLFF
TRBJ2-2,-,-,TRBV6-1,TGTGCCAGCAGTCACCGGGCTACGAACACCGGGGAGCTGTTTTTT,CASSHRATNTGELFF
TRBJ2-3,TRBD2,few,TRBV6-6,TGTGCCAGCAGTTACCGCCGGGAGGGTACGCAGTATTTT,CASSYRREGTQYF
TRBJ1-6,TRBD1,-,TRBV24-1,TGTGCCACCAGTGTAGGACAGGATTCACCCCTCCACTTT,CATSVGQDSPLHF
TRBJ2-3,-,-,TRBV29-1,TGCAGCGTTGGACTCCGGGCCAATCCGATAGATACGCAGTATTTT,CSVGLRANPIDTQYF
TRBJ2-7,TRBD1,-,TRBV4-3,TGCGCCAGCAGCCCCGGGACAGGGGGTTATCACGAGCAGTACTTC,CASSPGTGGYHEQYF
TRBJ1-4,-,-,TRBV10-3,TGTGCCATCAGTGGAACGGCTGCAACTAATGAAAAACTGTTTTTT,CAISGTAATNEKLFF
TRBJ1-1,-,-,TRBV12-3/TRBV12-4,TGTGCCAGCAGTTTGTCAGGGGTTGGTGAAGCTTTCTTT,CASSLSGVGEAFF
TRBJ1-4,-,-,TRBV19,TGTGCCAGTAACCAGCCCCCCGGCGAAAAACTGTTTTTT,CASNQPPGEKLFF
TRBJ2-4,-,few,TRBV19,TGTGCCAGCAACCAGGGGGCCAAAAACATTCAGTACTTC,CASNQGAKNIQYF
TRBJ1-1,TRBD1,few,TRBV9,TGTGCCAGCAGCCCACAGGGGCACACTGAAGCTTTCTTT,CASSPQGHTEAFF
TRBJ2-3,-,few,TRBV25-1,TGTGCCAGCAGTGACCCCGCAGATACGCAGTATTTT,CASSDPADTQYF
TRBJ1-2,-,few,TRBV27,TGTGGGAGTCGATATGGCTACACCTTC,CGSRYGYTF
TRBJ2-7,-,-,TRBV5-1,TGCGCCAGCAGCGGCGGGACGGTGACACCCTCCTACGAGCAGTACTTC,CASSGGTVTPSYEQYF
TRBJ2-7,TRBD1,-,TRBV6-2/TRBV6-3,TGTGCCAGCAGTAACCCGGGACAGGGGGCCCGAGGGCAGTACTTC,CASSNPGQGARGQYF
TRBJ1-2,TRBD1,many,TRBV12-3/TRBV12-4,TGTGCCAGCAGTTGGACAGGGGGGTATGGCTACACCTTC,CASSWTGGYGYTF
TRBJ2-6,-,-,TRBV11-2,TGTGCCAGCAGCCCTCTACCCGGGACACCGGGAACTGGGGCCAACGTCCTGACTTTC,CASSPLPGTPGTGANVLTF
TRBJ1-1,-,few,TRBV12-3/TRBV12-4,TGTGCCAGCAGTTTTAACAGGGCGGGTACTGAAGCTTTCTTT,CASSFNRAGTEAFF
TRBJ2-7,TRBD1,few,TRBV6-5,TGTGCCAGCAGCTCGGACAGGGGGGGCTCCTACGAGCAGTACTTC,CASSSDRGGSYEQYF
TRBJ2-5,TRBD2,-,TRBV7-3,TGTGCCAGCAGCCTTCACGGGACTAGCGGACAAGAGACCCAGTACTTC,CASSLHGTSGQETQYF
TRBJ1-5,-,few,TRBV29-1,TGCAGCGTTGAGGGTGGGAACGATAGCAATCAGCCCCAGCATTTT,CSVEGGNDSNQPQHF
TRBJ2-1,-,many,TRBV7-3,TGTGCCAGCAGTCCCGGGTCAGGCTACAATGAGCAGTTCTTC,CASSPGSGYNEQFF
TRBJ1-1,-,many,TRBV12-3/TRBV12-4,TGTGCCAGCAGTTGGGGGACTGTTGAAGCTTTCTTT,CASSWGTVEAFF